Following are 28 T cell receptor beta chains from one sample sequenced in a study of preoperative IRX-2 immunotherapy in early breast cancer. Profiled with immunoSEQ multiplex PCR; TCRdb holds only in-frame clones, not every one. The sample includes around 35,000 clones, about 95% of them seen just once. Treatment of the sample: preoperative locoregional IRX-2 cytokine immunotherapy. This specimen was taken from a patient treated with IRX-2 immunotherapy. The receptors were gathered from a human donor with breast cancer.

The sample holds one count of this clone. CDR3 bases: TGTGCCAGCAATTCCATTGGCGGGGGGGGATACGAGCAGTACTTC. Translated: CASNSIGGGGYEQYF. The V call is TRBV28, the J call TRBJ2-7; TRBD2 matches 9 bases. CDR1 and CDR2 (germline): MDHEN, SYDVKM. V lost 7 bases, J lost 4 bases, and 11 bases stayed unmatched. CDR3 length equals 15 residues.

V and J are TRBV11-2 and TRBJ1-1, with D uncertain. This CDR3 has 14 amino acids. CDR1 and CDR2 (germline): SGHAT, FQNNGV. V was trimmed by 4 bases and J by 5 bases, leaving 14 bases between them. In DNA form, the CDR3 reads TGTGCCAGCAGCTCACGGGCCCGAGGGACTGAAGCTTTCTTT. This gives the protein CASSSRARGTEAFF.

The chain has TRBV28 and TRBJ1-5, with D uncertain. Trimming removed 6 bases from V and 0 bases from J, with 3 bases in between. This CDR3 spans 12 amino acids. Germline lookup yields CDR1 MDHEN and CDR2 SYDVKM. CDR3 in DNA: TGTGCCAGCAGGGATAGCAATCAGCCCCAGCATTTT. It translates to CASRDSNQPQHF.

The chain couples TRBV18 to TRBJ2-3; the D gene is possibly TRBD2 (7 bases). CDR3 length: 16 amino acids. CDR1 is KGHSH and CDR2 is LQKENI in the germline V gene. V was clipped by 6 bases and J by 0 bases, with 16 bases between them. CDR3 residues: CASSPGAGASTDTQYF. Written as DNA, the CDR3 is TGTGCCAGCTCCCCGGGGGCGGGAGCTAGCACAGATACGCAGTATTTT. The whole variable domain, filled in from reference TRBV18 and TRBJ2-3, reads NAGVMQNPRHLVRRRGQEARLRCSPMKGHSHVYWYRQLPEEGLKFMVYLQKENIIDESGMPKERFSAEFPKEGPSILRIQQVVRGDSAAYFCASSPGAGASTDTQYFGPGTRLTVL.

The chain combines TRBV7-9 with TRBJ2-1, with 8 nucleotides matching TRBD1. V lost 4 bases to trimming and J lost 0 bases; unmatched junction nucleotides: 14. Per germline, CDR1 SEHNR and CDR2 FQNEAQ (reference sequence). The CDR3 runs 19 residues. The CDR3 nucleotides are TGTGCCAGCAGCTATGACAGGGGTCTTCACTCAAGCTCCTACAATGAGCAGTTCTTC. Encoded protein: CASSYDRGLHSSSYNEQFF.

V gene TRBV28 combines with J gene TRBJ2-1; TRBD2 aligns across 9 bases. This CDR3 comprises 15 residues. Per the germline V gene, CDR1 is MDHEN and CDR2 is SYDVKM. V shed 4 bases and J 9 bases; nucleotides not matched to a gene: 10. The CDR3 protein is CASSSGTSRSIEQFF. The CDR3 nucleotides are TGTGCCAGCAGTTCCGGGACTAGCAGGAGCATTGAGCAGTTCTTC.

The V gene is TRBV6-5, the J gene TRBJ2-1; D is perhaps TRBD2 (5 bases). In germline, CDR1 is MNHEY, CDR2 SVGAGI. The V and J ends lost 2 bases and 5 bases respectively, with 13 bases between them. The CDR3 contains 15 residues. CDR3 nucleotides: TGTGCCAGCAGTTACGGAGGATCGTTTAACAATGAGCAGTTCTTC. This encodes CASSYGGSFNNEQFF.

The V gene is TRBV2, the J gene TRBJ2-3; the match to TRBD2 covers 7 bases. The CDR3 consists of 16 residues. CDR1 is SNHLY, CDR2 FYNNEI, per germline. V lost 10 bases, J lost 0 bases, and 13 bases stayed unmatched. The CDR3 region has the DNA TGTGCCACCCAGTCGGGGGGATCAATAAGCACAGATACGCAGTATTTT. It codes for CATQSGGSISTDTQYF. Complete variable domain (other parts from reference TRBV2 and TRBJ2-3): EPEVTQTPSHQVTQMGQEVILRCVPISNHLYFYWYRQILGQKVEFLVSFYNNEISEKSEIFDDQFSVERPDGSNFTLKIRSTKLEDSAMYFCATQSGGSISTDTQYFGPGTRLTVL.

The chain combines TRBV4-1 with TRBJ1-1, with D hard to call. The CDR3 is 14 residues long. Germline assignment: CDR1 MGHRA and CDR2 YSYEKL. V was shortened by 0 bases and J by 1 base, with 6 bases between the two germline ends. The CDR3 is CASSQDYRNTEAFF. DNA for the CDR3: TGCGCCAGCAGCCAAGATTACCGGAACACTGAAGCTTTCTTT.

The chain is built from TRBV4-1 and TRBJ1-5, with D possibly being TRBD1 (6 bases). The CDR3 spans 15 residues. The V gene lost 7 bases and the J gene lost 6 bases, with 19 bases spanning the gap. CDR1 is MGHRA, CDR2 YSYEKL, per germline. As DNA, the CDR3 is TGCGCCAGCACATCCACGGGGGGCCGGGGTCAGCCCCAGCATTTT. Protein product: CASTSTGGRGQPQHF.

This sequence joins TRBV6-1 and TRBJ1-5, with TRBD1 as a possible D gene (5 bases). With 0 bases removed from V and 6 bases from J, the gap between germline ends came to 9 bases. CDR3 size: 14 residues. CDR1 MNHNS and CDR2 SASEGT come from the germline V gene. CDR3 DNA sequence: TGTGCCAGCAGTGAAGCCGGGGCTGTTCAGCCCCAGCATTTT. Encoded protein: CASSEAGAVQPQHF.

V gene TRBV7-3 combines with J gene TRBJ2-2; 10 bases line up with TRBD2. The V and J ends lost 0 bases and 15 bases, in that order; junction bases with no gene match: 13. The germline V gene has CDR1 SGHTA and CDR2 FQGTGA. This CDR3 has 16 amino acids. The CDR3 DNA reads as TGTGCCAGCAGCTTAACGCCGGGCGTAGCGGGAGGTCAGGTGTTTTTT. Its translation is CASSLTPGVAGGQVFF.

The gene calls are TRBV5-1 and TRBJ2-7; D remains ambiguous. The CDR3 loop spans 14 amino acids. The germline V gene has CDR1 SGHRS and CDR2 YFSETQ. V was pared by 1 base and J by 0 bases, with 8 bases between. The CDR3 DNA sequence: TGCGCCAGCAGCTTGACAGTCCCCTCCTACGAGCAGTACTTC. Translation: CASSLTVPSYEQYF. The complete variable domain, with remaining parts taken from reference TRBV5-1 and TRBJ2-7, reads KAGVTQTPRYLIKTRGQQVTLSCSPISGHRSVSWYQQTPGQGLQFLFEYFSETQRNKGNFPGRFSGRQFSNSRSEMNVSTLELGDSALYLCASSLTVPSYEQYFGPGTRLTVT.

V is TRBV6-5 and J is TRBJ2-1; tentative D call: TRBD2 (6 bases). CDR3 length: 15 residues. V was clipped by 6 bases and J by 0 bases, with 12 bases between them. The germline gives CDR1 MNHEY, CDR2 SVGAGI. The CDR3 region has the DNA TGTGCCAGCAGCTGGGACGGGGGCTCCTACAATGAGCAGTTCTTC. Translation gives CASSWDGGSYNEQFF.

This chain links TRBV28 with TRBJ2-1, with 9 bases identical to TRBD2. The CDR3 has 15 amino acids. V was clipped by 5 bases and J by 5 bases; unmatched bases: 7. Looked up from germline, CDR1 is MDHEN and CDR2 is SYDVKM. The CDR3, as DNA: TGTGCCAGCAGTGAGAGCGGGAGGCATCACAATGAGCAGTTCTTC. Amino acid sequence: CASSESGRHHNEQFF.

This clone was seen just once. The chain recombines TRBV15 with TRBJ2-5; TRBD2 agrees at 8 bases. The germline V gene has CDR1 LNHNV and CDR2 YYDKDF (reference sequence). The CDR3 has 13 residues. Germline trimming cut 7 bases from V and 4 bases from J; bases unmatched to any gene: 5. For the CDR3, the DNA is TGTGCCACCACTACCCTAGCGGGAGAGACCCAGTACTTC. Its protein is CATTTLAGETQYF.

The chain combines TRBV2 with TRBJ2-1; D not resolved. V was cut by 2 bases and J by 4 bases, with 12 bases left in between. There are 15 residues in the CDR3. Looked up from germline, CDR1 is SNHLY and CDR2 is FYNNEI. The CDR3 protein is CASSERVTVYNEQFF. The CDR3 region has the DNA TGTGCCAGCAGTGAAAGGGTTACAGTGTACAATGAGCAGTTCTTC.

The chain links TRBV5-1 to TRBJ1-4; tentatively, D is TRBD1 (6 bases). Germline CDR1 reads SGHRS; CDR2 reads YFSETQ. Trimming left V 1 base short and J 5 bases short, with 12 bases between. CDR3 length: 15 amino acids. CDR3 nucleotides: TGCGCCAGCAGCTTGAGAAGGGGGGAAAATGAAAAACTGTTTTTT. This translates into CASSLRRGENEKLFF. The variable domain in full, completed from reference TRBV5-1 and TRBJ1-4, reads KAGVTQTPRYLIKTRGQQVTLSCSPISGHRSVSWYQQTPGQGLQFLFEYFSETQRNKGNFPGRFSGRQFSNSRSEMNVSTLELGDSALYLCASSLRRGENEKLFFGSGTQLSVL.

This chain joins TRBV5-4 and TRBJ1-5; tentatively, D is TRBD1 (5 bases). This CDR3 comprises 14 residues. Germline V gene data show CDR1 as SGHNT and CDR2 as YYREEE (reference sequence). Trimming left V 1 base short and J 5 bases short, with 10 bases between. In DNA, the CDR3 is TGTGCCAGCAGCTTGTGGGGGGTGCATCAGCCCCAGCATTTT. It codes for CASSLWGVHQPQHF.

The rearrangement links TRBV18 to TRBJ2-7, with D uncertain. Germline CDR1 KGHSH, CDR2 LQKENI. The V gene lost 3 bases and the J gene lost 4 bases, with 7 bases spanning the gap. The CDR3 totals 12 residues. As DNA, the CDR3 is TGTGCCAGCTCACCTCGAAGGTACGAGCAGTACTTC. It yields the protein CASSPRRYEQYF.

The rearrangement uses TRBV9 and TRBJ2-7; 7 positions agree with TRBD1. The CDR3 extends over 15 amino acids. V shed 3 bases and J 0 bases; nucleotides not matched to a gene: 6. Germline V lookup: CDR1 SGDLS, CDR2 YYNGEE. CDR3 region: CASSAGQLPSYEQYF. The CDR3 DNA reads as TGTGCCAGCAGCGCGGGACAGTTACCCTCCTACGAGCAGTACTTC.

The count of this clone is one. Compared with germline, one end of the junction differs, possibly owing to a read error. V gene TRBV7-7 combines with J gene TRBJ1-1, with no clear D. The CDR3 spans 13 residues. Germline values: CDR1 SSHAT, CDR2 FNYEAQ (reference sequence). The DNA of the CDR3 is TGTGCTAGCAGTTTCACTTGGAACACTGAAGCTTTCTTT. It yields the protein CASSFTWNTEAFF. Complete variable domain (other parts from reference TRBV7-7 and TRBJ1-1): GAGVSQSPRYKVTKRGQDVTLRCDPISSHATLYWYQQALGQGPEFLTYFNYEAQPDKSGLPSDRFSAERPEGSISTLTIQRTEQRDSAMYRCASSFTWNTEAFFGQGTRLTVV.

The V call is TRBV7-9, the J call TRBJ2-3, with no clear D. V was trimmed by 3 bases and J by 12 bases, leaving 10 bases between them. This CDR3 contains 11 residues. The germline V gene has CDR1 SEHNR and CDR2 FQNEAQ (reference sequence). The CDR3 loop reads CASSLVAVQYF. CDR3 sequence (DNA): TGTGCCAGCAGCTTGGTGGCAGTCCAGTATTTT.

The genes are TRBV9 and TRBJ2-2; 13 bases fit TRBD2. CDR3 length: 16 residues. V was clipped by 2 bases and J by 5 bases; unmatched bases: 3. The germline V gene encodes CDR1 SGDLS and CDR2 YYNGEE. The CDR3 region is CASSVTSGRATGELFF. Here the CDR3 DNA reads TGTGCCAGCAGCGTCACTAGCGGGAGGGCTACCGGGGAGCTGTTTTTT.

This chain uses TRBV9 with TRBJ2-1, with D perhaps matching TRBD2 (6 bases). V was shortened by 6 bases and J by 4 bases, with 17 bases between the two germline ends. The CDR3 is made up of 15 amino acids. Germline V lookup: CDR1 SGDLS, CDR2 YYNGEE. CDR3 coding DNA: TGTGCCAGCACTTCTCGGGACTCCCTTTACAATGAGCAGTTCTTC. It is translated as CASTSRDSLYNEQFF.

The CDR3 nucleotides are TGTGCCAGCAGCCTGTGGGCGGGGGGATTTCCCGGGGAGCTGTTTTTT. Translated, it gives CASSLWAGGFPGELFF. V and J are TRBV9 and TRBJ2-2; 8 positions agree with TRBD2. The CDR3 spans 16 residues. Per the germline V gene, CDR1 is SGDLS and CDR2 is YYNGEE. J gave up 6 bases and V 4 bases, and 11 bases lay outside the gene matches.

V and J are TRBV7-8 and TRBJ2-5, with 7 positions matching TRBD2. CDR3 length equals 13 residues. CDR1 and CDR2 from the germline V gene are SGHVS and FQNEAQ. The CDR3 loop is CASRLAAWETQYF. CDR3 nucleotide sequence: TGTGCTAGCCGGCTAGCGGCATGGGAGACCCAGTACTTC.

CDR3 in amino acids: CASSLSAGGVGTEAFF. The CDR3 coding sequence is TGTGCCAGTAGCCTTAGCGCAGGGGGGGTAGGGACTGAAGCTTTCTTT. The genes are TRBV19 and TRBJ1-1; TRBD1 matches 7 bases. Unmatched junction bases numbered 15, after V lost 6 bases and J lost 5 bases. The CDR3 covers 16 residues. Germline CDR1 and CDR2: LNHDA and SQIVND (reference sequence).